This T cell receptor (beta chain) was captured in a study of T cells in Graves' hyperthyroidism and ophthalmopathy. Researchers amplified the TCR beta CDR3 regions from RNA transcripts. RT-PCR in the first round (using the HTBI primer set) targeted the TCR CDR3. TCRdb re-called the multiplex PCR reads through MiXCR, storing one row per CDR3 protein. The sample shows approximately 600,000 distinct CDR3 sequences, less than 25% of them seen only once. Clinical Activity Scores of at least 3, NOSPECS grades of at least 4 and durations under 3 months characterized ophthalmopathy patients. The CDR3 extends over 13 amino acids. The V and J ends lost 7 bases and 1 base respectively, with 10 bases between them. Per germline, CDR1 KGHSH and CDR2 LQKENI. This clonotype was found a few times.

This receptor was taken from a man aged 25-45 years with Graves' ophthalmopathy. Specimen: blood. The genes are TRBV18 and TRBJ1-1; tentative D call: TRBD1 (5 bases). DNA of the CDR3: TGTGCCAGCTGCAAGACAGAGAACACTGAAGCTTTCTTT. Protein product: CASCKTENTEAFF.